A selection of T cell receptor beta chains follows, all from one sample in a study of blood T cell repertoires in COVID-19. Some clones are missing from TCRdb's copy, which holds only in-frame ones; the method was immunoSEQ multiplex PCR. The table records around 230,000 clones, 83% of them present only once. The sample taken for sequencing was peripheral blood. Every receptor here comes from a woman in her 70s with active or convalescent COVID-19. Both conserved end residues are part of each CDR3. Where a row states a size, it is once, few, many or the class of an expanded clone; other rows omit it.

clone_size: -
j_call: TRBJ1-2
v_call: TRBV29-1
cdr3_aa: CSVEDPGRGGYTF

clone_size: -
j_call: TRBJ1-3
v_call: TRBV30
cdr3_aa: CAWSEGAQGNTIYF

clone_size: -
j_call: TRBJ2-5
v_call: TRBV11-2
cdr3_aa: CASRLTGAQETQYF

clone_size: -
j_call: TRBJ2-4
v_call: TRBV5-8
cdr3_aa: CASSSRSGFNIQYF

clone_size: -
j_call: TRBJ2-3
v_call: TRBV21-1
cdr3_aa: CATGRGGTDTQYF

clone_size: few
j_call: TRBJ1-2
v_call: TRBV6-6
cdr3_aa: CASSYGPSTYGYTF

clone_size: -
j_call: TRBJ2-1
v_call: TRBV7-3
cdr3_aa: CASSRTFSGEPENEQFF

clone_size: -
j_call: TRBJ1-4
v_call: TRBV5-1
cdr3_aa: CASRVRQGSEKLFF

clone_size: -
j_call: TRBJ1-3
v_call: TRBV29-1
cdr3_aa: CSVDRSGSGNTIYF

clone_size: -
j_call: TRBJ2-3
v_call: TRBV6-5
cdr3_aa: CASGLSGGITDTQYF